The clone carrying this TCR beta chain was recorded many times. Its cognate antigen is unknown. The record originates from a study of T cell repertoires in cytomegalovirus infection. In the study overall: TCR beta signatures that were public indicated CMV infection and matching HLA type.

General study points: There were HLA-C-restricted CMV-specific TCR beta clonotypes dominating the ex vivo response.

Germline V lookup: CDR1 SGHVS, CDR2 FQNEAQ. CDR3 length: 13 amino acids. V dropped 4 bases and J dropped 5 bases, with 8 bases sitting between them. TCRdb independently ran MiXCR on the reads; one entry per CDR3 protein. The sample contains 110,000 to 150,000 distinct CDR3 sequences, around 30% of which appear only once. The gene calls are TRBV7-8 and TRBJ1-4, with D hard to call. The sequence was obtained from a human donor in good health (CMV status not recorded). Some clones in this sample may be carry-over from other donors' samples. The sequencing here drew on CD8+ T cells from cultured PBMCs, taken from culture after CMV antigen stimulation. The CDR3 nucleotides read TGTGCCAGCAGCTCCCGGAGAAATGAAAAACTGTTTTTT. It translates to CASSSRRNEKLFF.